One and the same sample provided the 14 T cell receptor beta chains below, sequenced in a study of OX40 agonist ivuxolimab in advanced cancers. The table came from immunoSEQ multiplex PCR; TCRdb's copy has only in-frame clones and leaves some out. This table has 60,000 or so clones, about nine tenths appearing once. The sequencing here drew on CD4+ or CD8+ T cells sorted from blood, taken in a trial of the OX40 agonist ivuxolimab. The source of these receptors is an adult with an advanced solid tumor such as melanoma, head and neck, liver or kidney cancer.

The CDR3 DNA sequence: TGTGCCAGCAGCCCAGGGACAGGGTGGACTGAAGCTTTCTTT. Its protein product is CASSPGTGWTEAFF. V usage is TRBV7-8 and J usage is TRBJ1-1, with 9 nucleotides matching TRBD1. The CDR3 sequence is 14 residues long. Germline V gene data show CDR1 as SGHVS and CDR2 as FQNEAQ. Germline trimming cut 5 bases from V and 5 bases from J; bases unmatched to any gene: 6.

CDR3 amino acids: CASTMGTVTNYGYTF. The CDR3 nucleotides are TGTGCCAGCACTATGGGGACAGTCACTAACTATGGCTACACCTTC. The chain joins TRBV6-6 to TRBJ1-2; 7 nucleotides line up with TRBD1. Per germline, CDR1 MNHNY and CDR2 SVGAGI (reference sequence). The CDR3 loop spans 15 amino acids. Germline trimming cut 7 bases from V and 0 bases from J; bases unmatched to any gene: 8.

Details on this clone: The same CDR3 also results from other DNA sequences found in this sample. CDR3 nucleotide sequence: TGTGCCAGCAGTCCGCGGACAGATACGCAGTATTTT. It codes for CASSPRTDTQYF. The rearrangement links TRBV27 to TRBJ2-3; D unresolved. This CDR3 is built from 12 residues. With 5 bases removed from V and 3 bases from J, the gap between germline ends came to 6 bases. Germline CDR1 is MNHEY and CDR2 is SMNVEV (reference sequence).

The J gene is TRBJ1-1, the V gene TRBV19, with D hard to call. CDR1 and CDR2 from the germline V gene are LNHDA and SQIVND (reference sequence). Trimming cost V 2 bases and J 1 base, with 11 bases left between them. The CDR3 is 15 residues long. CDR3 loop: CASSILGSGNTEAFF. The CDR3 bases are TGTGCCAGTAGTATATTGGGGTCAGGGAACACTGAAGCTTTCTTT.

This rearrangement joins TRBV4-1 to TRBJ2-3; 8 bases line up with TRBD2. Trimming cost V 4 bases and J 6 bases; bases outside gene matches: 9. The CDR3 has 15 residues. Germline CDR1 MGHRA, CDR2 YSYEKL. The CDR3 DNA follows: TGCGCCAGCAGCCCCACGGGAGGGGTTGCGGATACGCAGTATTTT. Residues: CASSPTGGVADTQYF.

The V and J genes are TRBV9 and TRBJ2-4; D perhaps matches TRBD2 (6 bases). Germline loops: CDR1 SGDLS, CDR2 YYNGEE. V was clipped by 4 bases and J by 1 base, with 15 bases between them. The CDR3 has 16 amino acids. The CDR3 here is CASSPGTLVAKNIQYF. The CDR3 coding sequence is TGTGCCAGCAGCCCCGGGACTCTGGTGGCCAAAAACATTCAGTACTTC.

A single count supports this clone. The genes are TRBV27 and TRBJ2-7, with TRBD1 as a possible D gene (6 bases). Deletions cut 6 bases from V and 2 bases from J, with 20 bases between. Germline V lookup: CDR1 MNHEY, CDR2 SMNVEV (reference sequence). CDR3 length: 16 amino acids. The CDR3 is CASRKNTGNPTYEQYF. DNA of the CDR3: TGTGCCAGCAGAAAAAATACAGGGAATCCTACCTACGAGCAGTACTTC.

This chain uses TRBV11-3 with TRBJ2-7; a possible D gene is TRBD1 (5 bases). V was cut by 5 bases and J by 6 bases, with 14 bases left in between. This CDR3 comprises 13 residues. Germline V gene lookup returns CDR1 SGHNT and CDR2 YENEEA. CDR3 in DNA: TGTGCCAGCAGCCTTACAGGTGATGGCGAGCAGTACTTC. Its translation: CASSLTGDGEQYF.

The chain combines TRBV2 with TRBJ1-2; D might be TRBD1 (6 bases). Germline loops: CDR1 SNHLY, CDR2 FYNNEI. The CDR3 extends over 16 amino acids. V lost 1 base, J lost 6 bases, and 18 bases lay in between. The CDR3 reads CASSEDRVVVQNGYTF. CDR3 in DNA: TGTGCCAGCAGTGAAGACAGGGTGGTGGTGCAGAATGGCTACACCTTC. Complete variable domain (other parts from reference TRBV2 and TRBJ1-2): EPEVTQTPSHQVTQMGQEVILRCVPISNHLYFYWYRQILGQKVEFLVSFYNNEISEKSEIFDDQFSVERPDGSNFTLKIRSTKLEDSAMYFCASSEDRVVVQNGYTFGSGTRLTVV.

This sequence joins TRBV2 and TRBJ2-7, with a tentative D call TRBD1 (6 bases). The germline V gene has CDR1 SNHLY and CDR2 FYNNEI. V lost 7 bases and J 3 bases, leaving 16 bases between the germline ends. The CDR3 loop spans 14 amino acids. The CDR3 sequence: CASTLDSSSYEQYF. CDR3 sequence (DNA): TGTGCCAGCACATTGGACAGCTCAAGCTACGAGCAGTACTTC.

V gene TRBV6-1 combines with J gene TRBJ2-1; no definite D call. The germline V gene encodes CDR1 MNHNS and CDR2 SASEGT. With 4 bases removed from V and 7 bases from J, the gap between germline ends came to 8 bases. This CDR3 region has 12 residues. The CDR3 loop reads CASSGQKNEQFF. CDR3 DNA: TGTGCCAGCAGTGGACAAAAAAATGAGCAGTTCTTC.

J is TRBJ2-5 and V is TRBV7-3, with 8 nucleotides matching TRBD2. CDR3 size: 15 residues. Per the germline V gene, CDR1 is SGHTA and CDR2 is FQGTGA. V trimming: 1 base; J trimming: 5 bases; junction bases outside the gene matches: 6. The CDR3 here is CASSLNAGGLETQYF. CDR3 nucleotides: TGTGCCAGCAGCTTAAATGCGGGGGGCTTGGAGACCCAGTACTTC.

The chain combines TRBV11-2 with TRBJ1-2, with 8 bases aligning to TRBD1. With V trimmed by 4 bases and J by 2 bases, 3 bases remained unmatched. Germline assignment: CDR1 SGHAT and CDR2 FQNNGV. This CDR3 is built from 14 residues. The CDR3 DNA follows: TGTGCCAGCAGCTCAGGACAGGGAAACTATGGCTACACCTTC. Protein sequence: CASSSGQGNYGYTF.

This clone has only a few counts. The chain couples TRBV2 to TRBJ2-7; the match to TRBD1 covers 10 bases. Germline V gives CDR1 SNHLY, CDR2 FYNNEI. Trimming at V came to 5 bases and at J to 0 bases, leaving 7 bases not matched to a gene. This CDR3 has 16 amino acids. The CDR3 DNA sequence: TGTGCCAGCAGTCCGGGGACAGGGGACTTCTCCTACGAGCAGTACTTC. This encodes CASSPGTGDFSYEQYF.